What follows describes a single TCR beta chain. Its antigen remains unidentified. The data are from a study of early T cells in non-severe SARS-CoV-2 infection. Study as a whole: The study sequenced bulk RNA from unsorted whole blood, with chains unpaired.

Study-level points and caveats: Using VDJdb, the matching emphasized anti-spike CD8 responses while missing private and CD4 specificities.

Individually, cDNA molecules had unique molecular identifiers attached to them. TCRdb ran MiXCR on the 5' RACE reads and lists one entry per CDR3 protein. The sample lists 86,000 or so distinct CDR3 sequences, over 13% occurring once. The germline V gene has CDR1 SGHDN and CDR2 FVKESK. Trimming removed 4 bases at V and 6 bases at J, with 13 bases between. The CDR3 contains 13 residues. V and J are TRBV14 and TRBJ2-7, with D uncertain. Material: whole blood. This sequence was found in an adult who was a healthcare worker with PCR-confirmed SARS-CoV-2 infection or an uninfected control (not recorded which). The CDR3 loop is CASSPTRTAEQYF. DNA for the CDR3: TGTGCCAGCAGCCCGACACGGACCGCCGAGCAGTACTTC.